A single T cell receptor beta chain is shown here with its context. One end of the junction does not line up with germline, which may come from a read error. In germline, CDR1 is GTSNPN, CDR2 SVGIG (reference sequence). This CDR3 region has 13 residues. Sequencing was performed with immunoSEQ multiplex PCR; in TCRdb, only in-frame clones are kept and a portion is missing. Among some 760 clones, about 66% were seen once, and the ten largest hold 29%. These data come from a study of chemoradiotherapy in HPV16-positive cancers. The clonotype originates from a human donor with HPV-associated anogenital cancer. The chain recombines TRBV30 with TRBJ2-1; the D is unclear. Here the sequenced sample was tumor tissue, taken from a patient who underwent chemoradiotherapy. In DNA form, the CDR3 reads TGTGCCTGGGGCCCCGGCTCCGACAATGAGCAGTTCTTC. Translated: CAWGPGSDNEQFF.